The clone carrying this T cell receptor beta chain was seen more than once but under ten times. The target antigen is unknown. At the time of active disease, bone marrow was collected from every patient. This CDR3 contains 12 residues. Losses at the gene ends were 5 bases for V and 7 bases for J; bases not matched to a gene: 3. The germline V gene has CDR1 SGHTA and CDR2 FQGNSA. The sample belongs to a study of read filtering for tumor transcriptome and immune sequencing. The wider study: Mean patient age was approximately 71 years, range roughly 40 to 85; 16 to 20 male, 14 female. R-ISS stage counts were 8 or 9 for I, about 15 for II, six or seven for III.

Broader study findings: About four fifths of IR-seq clonotypes had one read, totaling 3% to 4% of reads; RNA-seq: roughly 76% and 46%.

From 400 to 450 ng of RNA, a library with molecular barcoded alpha/delta and beta/gamma adaptors was made. One entry per CDR3 protein, called by TCRdb with MiXCR from the reads. The sample holds some 40,000 distinct CDR3 sequences, about 11% seen once. This chain connects TRBV7-2 to TRBJ1-2; 8 nucleotides line up with TRBD1. The specimen was a population of CD138-negative cells sorted from bone marrow. The source is a donor over 35 with multiple myeloma. CDR3 coding DNA: TGTGCCAGCAGCCGGACAGGGTCTGGCTACACCTTC. It is translated as CASSRTGSGYTF.